This TCR beta chain was sequenced in a study of T-cell reconstitution after alpha-beta-depleted transplantation in children. This clonotype was detected only a few times. The length of the CDR3 is 12 residues. The V segment lost 3 bases and the J segment 6 bases; nucleotides outside the gene matches: 3. This sample's TCRbeta library carried unique molecular identifier barcodes. One entry per CDR3 protein, called by TCRdb with MiXCR from the PCR reads. Found here are about 480,000 distinct CDR3 sequences, approximately 13% of them singletons; the top ten hold roughly 5.4%. This chain joins TRBV5-7 and TRBJ2-7, with 7 bases fitting TRBD1. TRBV5-7 is given ORF status, its function remaining uncertain. The sample consisted of PBMCs from the stem cell graft donor, taken from the stem cell graft. The sequence came from a human donor who donated a stem cell graft to a child with combined immunodeficiency. DNA for the CDR3: TGTGCCAGCAGCTGGACAGGCCTCGAGCAGTACTTC. Its protein product is CASSWTGLEQYF.